The 30 T cell receptor beta chains below were found in one sample sequenced in a study of blood T cell repertoires in COVID-19. Measured with immunoSEQ multiplex PCR; TCRdb has only the in-frame clones, and not every one. The data show some 330,000 clones, more than 75% seen once. The sequencing sample was made of PBMCs or T cells enriched from blood (not recorded which). All receptors derive from a man aged 25-40 years who had recovered from COVID-19.

About this clone: This may be a read error, as it is one base from a much larger clone. The sample contains more than one DNA sequence encoding this CDR3. The chain joins TRBV18 to TRBJ2-5, with TRBD2 matching 7 bases. This CDR3 has 13 residues. V dropped 3 bases and J dropped 5; count of bases not matched to a gene: 3. Germline CDR1 and CDR2: KGHSH and LQKENI. The CDR3 region is CASSPQGGETQYF. DNA for the CDR3: TGTGCCAGCTCACCGCAGGGAGGGGAGACCCAGTACTTC.

A few counts support this clone. V usage is TRBV7-2 and J usage is TRBJ1-5; TRBD1 matches at 8 bases. CDR1 is SGHTA and CDR2 is FQGNSA in the germline V gene. The CDR3 is 15 residues long. With V trimmed by 5 bases and J by 3 bases, 6 bases remained unmatched. CDR3: CASSRDRGYNQPQHF. The CDR3, as DNA: TGTGCCAGCAGCCGCGACAGGGGATACAATCAGCCCCAGCATTTT.

The rearrangement links TRBV5-4 to TRBJ2-2, with 7 bases fitting TRBD2. The J segment lost 0 bases and the V segment lost 4 bases, leaving 6 bases of the junction unmatched. The CDR3 is 16 amino acids. From germline, CDR1 is SGHNT and CDR2 YYREEE (reference sequence). CDR3 residues: CASSHPSGANTGELFF. For the CDR3, the DNA is TGTGCCAGCAGCCACCCTAGCGGCGCGAACACCGGGGAGCTGTTTTTT.

The genes are TRBV10-1 and TRBJ2-1, with 8 positions matching TRBD1. J was trimmed by 5 bases and V by 7 bases; bases with no gene match: 4. The CDR3 has 13 amino acids. From germline, CDR1 is WNHNN and CDR2 SYGVQD (reference sequence). The CDR3 here is CASTRQGNNEQFF. CDR3 bases: TGCGCCAGCACCAGACAGGGGAACAATGAGCAGTTCTTC.

The genes are TRBV7-8 and TRBJ1-4, with unresolved D. Germline V gene lookup returns CDR1 SGHVS and CDR2 FQNEAQ. CDR3 length: 19 amino acids. The ends were cut back, 3 bases at V and 1 base at J, with 21 bases in the middle. CDR3 sequence reads: CASSFIMPGNAGTNEKLFF. The CDR3 nucleotides are TGTGCCAGCAGCTTCATAATGCCAGGAAACGCTGGAACTAATGAAAAACTGTTTTTT.

V gene TRBV5-6 combines with J gene TRBJ2-7; 11 bases map to TRBD1. Trimming removed 4 bases from V and 2 bases from J; junction bases left unmatched: 8. The CDR3 loop spans 16 amino acids. In germline, CDR1 is SGHDT, CDR2 YYEEEE. Here the CDR3 reads CASSLQGQGVTYEQYF. CDR3 nucleotide sequence: TGTGCCAGCAGCCTCCAGGGACAGGGGGTCACCTACGAGCAGTACTTC.

This rearrangement joins TRBV5-6 to TRBJ2-2; TRBD1 matches 7 bases. The CDR3 loop spans 14 amino acids. The J segment lost 6 bases and the V segment lost 4 bases, leaving 6 bases of the junction unmatched. Per germline, CDR1 SGHDT and CDR2 YYEEEE. Written as DNA, the CDR3 is TGTGCCAGCAGCCTGACAGGGAATGCCGGGGAGCTGTTTTTT. Its translation: CASSLTGNAGELFF.

The J gene is TRBJ2-7, the V gene TRBV4-1; 7 positions match TRBD2. The V gene end was trimmed by 3 bases and the J gene end by 6 bases; junction bases not matched to a gene: 2. Germline V gives CDR1 MGHRA, CDR2 YSYEKL. The CDR3 spans 12 residues. CDR3 region: CASSQGGIEQYF. DNA of the CDR3: TGCGCCAGCAGCCAGGGGGGGATCGAGCAGTACTTC.

The V gene is TRBV4-1, the J gene TRBJ2-3; tentatively, D is TRBD1 (6 bases). Germline lookup yields CDR1 MGHRA and CDR2 YSYEKL. The CDR3 has 15 amino acids. The ends were cut back, 4 bases at V and 3 bases at J, with 14 bases in the middle. The CDR3 loop reads CASSPRGTGTDTQYF. The DNA for the CDR3 is TGCGCCAGCAGCCCTAGGGGGACCGGTACAGATACGCAGTATTTT.

The chain joins TRBV11-3 to TRBJ2-1; 10 positions match TRBD2. The CDR3 runs 16 residues. J gave up 9 bases and V 5 bases, and 13 bases lay outside the gene matches. Germline CDR1 and CDR2: SGHNT and YENEEA. DNA for the CDR3: TGTGCCAGCAGCACCGCCGGTAGCGGGGGGCATGGTGAGCAGTTCTTC. Translated, it gives CASSTAGSGGHGEQFF.

The chain couples TRBV5-1 to TRBJ1-1; TRBD1 might be the D (5 bases). V dropped 0 bases and J dropped 6 bases, with 15 bases sitting between them. Looked up from germline, CDR1 is SGHRS and CDR2 is YFSETQ. This CDR3 has 15 residues. Here the CDR3 DNA reads TGCGCCAGCAGCTTGGAGGCAGGGCGATTCCCTGAAGCTTTCTTT. It translates to CASSLEAGRFPEAFF. Drawing the rest from reference TRBV5-1 and TRBJ1-1, the complete variable domain is KAGVTQTPRYLIKTRGQQVTLSCSPISGHRSVSWYQQTPGQGLQFLFEYFSETQRNKGNFPGRFSGRQFSNSRSEMNVSTLELGDSALYLCASSLEAGRFPEAFFGQGTRLTVV.

The chain has TRBV7-9 and TRBJ1-5; D possibly corresponds to TRBD1 (5 bases). CDR1 and CDR2 (germline): SEHNR, FQNEAQ (reference sequence). The V end lost 3 bases, the J end lost 4 bases, and 10 bases lay between the germline ends. The CDR3 extends over 14 amino acids. Here the CDR3 reads CASSFGAGNQPQHF. Written as DNA, the CDR3 is TGTGCCAGCAGCTTCGGCGCAGGGAATCAGCCCCAGCATTTT.

The rearrangement links TRBV4-1 to TRBJ2-1; possible D gene TRBD2, 6 bases. Trimming shortened V by 0 bases and J by 0 bases, and 9 bases separated the two germline ends. CDR1 is MGHRA and CDR2 is YSYEKL in the germline V gene. The CDR3 is made up of 16 amino acids. The CDR3 sequence is CASSQDLASSYNEQFF. DNA for the CDR3: TGCGCCAGCAGCCAAGATCTAGCGTCCTCCTACAATGAGCAGTTCTTC.

This rearrangement joins TRBV29-1 to TRBJ1-1, with a possible D match to TRBD1 (5 bases). The CDR3 is made up of 14 amino acids. Trimming took 1 base from V and 1 from J, leaving 10 bases between them. Germline lookup yields CDR1 SQVTM and CDR2 ANQGSEA. CDR3: CSVEADGGNTEAFF. Written as DNA, the CDR3 is TGCAGCGTTGAAGCGGACGGGGGGAACACTGAAGCTTTCTTT.

The genes are TRBV3-1 (or the pseudogene TRBV3-2) and TRBJ2-1, with 9 bases aligning to TRBD1. Germline CDR1 LGHDT, CDR2 YNNKEL (reference sequence). The ends lost 5 bases at V and 5 bases at J; junction bases unmatched: 7. CDR3 size: 15 residues. CDR3 in amino acids: CASSKRTGDHNEQFF. CDR3 DNA sequence: TGTGCCAGCAGCAAACGGACAGGGGACCACAATGAGCAGTTCTTC.

The rearrangement joins TRBV28 to TRBJ2-2; D might be TRBD2 (5 bases). V was clipped by 8 bases and J by 2 bases, with 15 bases between them. The CDR3 is 15 amino acids. CDR1 is MDHEN and CDR2 is SYDVKM in the germline V gene. This chain's CDR3 is CASLGSGVNTGELFF. In DNA, the CDR3 is TGTGCCAGCCTCGGAAGCGGAGTTAACACCGGGGAGCTGTTTTTT.

This chain links TRBV19 with TRBJ1-1; 7 nucleotides agree with TRBD1. The CDR3 runs to 14 residues. Germline V gene data show CDR1 as LNHDA and CDR2 as SQIVND (reference sequence). Trimming removed 7 bases from V and 0 bases from J; junction bases left unmatched: 5. This CDR3 is CASTAGGLNTEAFF. The CDR3 bases are TGTGCCAGTACGGCAGGGGGATTGAACACTGAAGCTTTCTTT. The full variable domain, its missing parts supplied by reference TRBV19 and TRBJ1-1, is DGGITQSPKYLFRKEGQNVTLSCEQNLNHDAMYWYRQDPGQGLRLIYYSQIVNDFQKGDIAEGYSVSREKKESFPLTVTSAQKNPTAFYLCASTAGGLNTEAFFGQGTRLTVV.

The rearrangement joins TRBV2 to TRBJ1-5, with D maybe TRBD1 (5 bases). CDR1 is SNHLY and CDR2 is FYNNEI in the germline V gene. The CDR3 has 14 residues. V gave up 8 bases and J gave up 6 bases, with 17 bases separating them. This CDR3 reads CASEAGGAVQPQHF. The CDR3 DNA sequence: TGTGCCAGCGAGGCGGGCGGGGCAGTTCAGCCCCAGCATTTT.

The V and J genes are TRBV24-1 and TRBJ1-5; 8 nucleotides agree with TRBD1. Germline lookup yields CDR1 KGHDR and CDR2 SFDVKD. The J segment lost 3 bases and the V segment lost 4 bases, leaving 4 bases of the junction unmatched. CDR3 length: 15 residues. This chain's CDR3 is CATSDHRGFNQPQHF. The CDR3, as DNA: TGTGCCACCAGTGACCACAGGGGGTTCAATCAGCCCCAGCATTTT.

V is TRBV19 and J is TRBJ1-1, with 12 nucleotides matching TRBD1. The CDR3 has 15 residues. Germline assignment: CDR1 LNHDA and CDR2 SQIVND (reference sequence). With 1 base clipped from V and 9 bases from J, the junction kept 6 bases outside the gene matches. The CDR3 here is CASSIAGTGGRQAFF. CDR3 DNA sequence: TGTGCCAGTAGTATAGCGGGGACAGGGGGCCGCCAAGCTTTCTTT.

The chain combines TRBV18 with TRBJ1-5, with 8 bases matching TRBD1. Trimming took 0 bases from V and 7 from J; bases not matched to a gene: 11. CDR1 KGHSH and CDR2 LQKENI come from the germline V gene. The CDR3 length is 17 residues. The CDR3 sequence is CASSPPGPRGREQPQHF. CDR3 coding DNA: TGTGCCAGCTCACCACCGGGGCCCAGGGGGCGAGAGCAGCCCCAGCATTTT. Drawing the rest from reference TRBV18 and TRBJ1-5, the complete variable domain is NAGVMQNPRHLVRRRGQEARLRCSPMKGHSHVYWYRQLPEEGLKFMVYLQKENIIDESGMPKERFSAEFPKEGPSILRIQQVVRGDSAAYFCASSPPGPRGREQPQHFGDGTRLSIL.

This clone was observed a few times. The chain combines TRBV18 with TRBJ2-7; 7 bases are shared with TRBD2. This CDR3 has 15 amino acids. Germline V CDR1 and CDR2: KGHSH, LQKENI. Trimming took 3 bases from V and 5 from J; bases not matched to a gene: 10. The CDR3 DNA reads as TGTGCCAGCTCACCCGGGGAGGGTCTTCAGAACGAGCAGTACTTC. It yields the protein CASSPGEGLQNEQYF.

The rearrangement joins TRBV5-1 to TRBJ2-5; 13 nucleotides match TRBD2. Trimming cost V 1 base and J 4 bases; bases outside gene matches: 7. Germline CDR1 is SGHRS and CDR2 is YFSETQ. The length of the CDR3 is 17 residues. Here the CDR3 reads CASSLLTSGRVVETQYF. In DNA, the CDR3 is TGCGCCAGCAGCTTGCTTACTAGCGGGAGGGTGGTAGAGACCCAGTACTTC. The full variable domain, with the rest looked up from reference TRBV5-1 and TRBJ2-5, is KAGVTQTPRYLIKTRGQQVTLSCSPISGHRSVSWYQQTPGQGLQFLFEYFSETQRNKGNFPGRFSGRQFSNSRSEMNVSTLELGDSALYLCASSLLTSGRVVETQYFGPGTRLLVL.

The gene calls are TRBV30 and TRBJ2-7; D remains unclear. CDR1 is GTSNPN and CDR2 is SVGIG in the germline V gene (reference sequence). V dropped 5 bases and J dropped 0 bases, with 8 bases sitting between them. This CDR3 has 12 residues. The CDR3, as DNA: TGTGCCTGGCGACTCCTCTCCTACGAGCAGTACTTC. It is translated as CAWRLLSYEQYF.

V is TRBV4-1 and J is TRBJ1-1; D perhaps matches TRBD1 (6 bases). This CDR3 has 15 amino acids. Per the germline V gene, CDR1 is MGHRA and CDR2 is YSYEKL. Trimming pared 4 bases from V and 5 bases from J, leaving 17 bases between. In DNA, the CDR3 is TGCGCCAGCAGCCCAGGGAACGGGGGGCGAACTGAAGCTTTCTTT. Protein product: CASSPGNGGRTEAFF.

This clone was observed once. The genes are TRBV30 and TRBJ1-2, with TRBD1 identical over 7 bases. J was trimmed by 6 bases and V by 3 bases; bases with no gene match: 10. From germline, CDR1 is GTSNPN and CDR2 SVGIG (reference sequence). CDR3 length equals 14 residues. The CDR3 DNA follows: TGTGCCTGGAGCGGGTCCGGACAGGTCAATGGCTACACCTTC. Protein product: CAWSGSGQVNGYTF. Full variable domain (rest looked up from reference TRBV30 and TRBJ1-2): SQTIHQWPATLVQPVGSPLSLECTVEGTSNPNLYWYRQAAGRGLQLLFYSVGIGQISSEVPQNLSASRPQDRQFILSSKKLLLSDSGFYLCAWSGSGQVNGYTFGSGTRLTVV.

The chain couples TRBV2 to TRBJ2-3; 9 nucleotides line up with TRBD2. Germline trimming cut 8 bases from V and 0 bases from J; bases unmatched to any gene: 6. This CDR3 spans 15 amino acids. Germline V lookup: CDR1 SNHLY, CDR2 FYNNEI. The DNA of the CDR3 is TGTGCCAGCGGGGCGACTAGCGGCAGCACAGATACGCAGTATTTT. Translated, it gives CASGATSGSTDTQYF.

V and J are TRBV6-5 and TRBJ1-1, with 7 positions matching TRBD1. The V segment lost 8 bases and the J segment 1 base; nucleotides outside the gene matches: 10. The CDR3 extends over 15 amino acids. From germline, CDR1 is MNHEY and CDR2 SVGAGI. Here the CDR3 DNA reads TGTGCCAGCTATATTCGGGACAGACCGAACACTGAAGCTTTCTTT. Its translation: CASYIRDRPNTEAFF.

The CDR3 protein is CASSPGHLNYGYTF. The CDR3 DNA follows: TGCGCCAGCAGCCCGGGACACCTGAACTATGGCTACACCTTC. The rearrangement uses TRBV5-1 and TRBJ1-2; a weak D match, TRBD1 (6 bases). The CDR3 covers 14 residues. Germline loops: CDR1 SGHRS, CDR2 YFSETQ. V was clipped by 4 bases and J by 2 bases, with 12 bases between them.

Remarks on this clone: An end of the junction does not agree with germline; a read error may underlie this. This sequence joins TRBV28 and TRBJ1-1; D is possibly TRBD1 (6 bases). Germline CDR1 is MDHEN and CDR2 is SYDVKM. The CDR3 runs 12 residues. Here the CDR3 reads CASSPPLDRSYF. The CDR3 nucleotides are TGTGCCAGCAGTCCCCCACTCGACAGGTCATACTTT.